One and the same sample provided the 19 T cell receptor beta chains below, sequenced in a study of shared clonotypes between healthy human individuals. The data were produced by immunoSEQ multiplex PCR, yet TCRdb's version contains in-frame clones alone and is incomplete. The sample has approximately 620,000 clones, approximately 97% seen once. Sequencing was carried out using naive CD4+ T cells sorted from blood. Subset denoted: CD45RA+ positively selected. Receptors were obtained from a woman under 40 in good health.

The chain recombines TRBV11-2 with TRBJ2-7; D not resolved. The germline V gene has CDR1 SGHAT and CDR2 FQNNGV. Trimming pared 0 bases from V and 7 bases from J, leaving 13 bases between. The CDR3 is made up of 14 amino acids. The CDR3 sequence is CASSLDLPSGEQYF. The CDR3 coding sequence is TGTGCCAGCAGCTTAGATCTCCCTAGTGGTGAGCAGTACTTC. Drawing the rest from reference TRBV11-2 and TRBJ2-7, the complete variable domain is EAGVAQSPRYKIIEKRQSVAFWCNPISGHATLYWYQQILGQGPKLLIQFQNNGVVDDSQLPKDRFSAERLKGVDSTLKIQPAKLEDSAVYLCASSLDLPSGEQYFGPGTRLTVT.

The rearrangement links TRBV10-1 to TRBJ2-2; TRBD2 agrees at 7 bases. The CDR3 is 15 residues long. Trimming removed 6 bases from V and 5 bases from J; junction bases left unmatched: 9. Looked up from germline, CDR1 is WNHNN and CDR2 is SYGVQD (reference sequence). For the CDR3, the DNA is TGCGCCAGCAGCGCCTGGGCGGGGGAGACCGGGGAGCTGTTTTTT. It yields the protein CASSAWAGETGELFF.

The chain carries TRBV4-2 and TRBJ2-7; TRBD2 matches at 7 bases. The CDR3 spans 17 residues. Germline V CDR1 and CDR2: LGHNA, YNFKEQ. The junction had 12 bases not matched to a gene; V was cut back by 0 bases and J by 4 bases. CDR3 sequence (DNA): TGTGCCAGCAGCCAAGATCTCGCTAGCGGCCCGCCTTACGAGCAGTACTTC. Its translation: CASSQDLASGPPYEQYF.

The gene calls are TRBV5-4 and TRBJ1-2; the D gene is possibly TRBD1 (6 bases). CDR3 length equals 14 residues. Deletions cut 4 bases from V and 4 bases from J, with 14 bases between. Germline CDR1 reads SGHNT; CDR2 reads YYREEE (reference sequence). The CDR3 coding sequence is TGTGCCAGCAGCGTTGACAGGTTAGGCTATGGCTACACCTTC. Translated, it gives CASSVDRLGYGYTF.

The chain's CDR3 is CASSNHRGRGQETQYF. CDR3 sequence (DNA): TGTGCCAGTAGTAACCACAGGGGGCGCGGTCAAGAGACCCAGTACTTC. This chain joins TRBV19 and TRBJ2-5; TRBD1 matches at 9 bases. Trimming took 4 bases from V and 2 from J; bases not matched to a gene: 8. This CDR3 has 16 residues. CDR1 is LNHDA and CDR2 is SQIVND in the germline V gene (reference sequence).

The chain recombines TRBV6-1 with TRBJ1-4; 8 bases match TRBD1. Germline CDR1 and CDR2: MNHNS and SASEGT. This CDR3 has 15 residues. V lost 4 bases and J lost 8; bases outside the gene matches: 9. This chain's CDR3 is CASSGGTGMTEKLFF. The CDR3 nucleotides read TGTGCCAGCAGTGGGGGGACAGGAATGACCGAAAAACTGTTTTTT.

V usage is TRBV28 and J usage is TRBJ2-7; D tentatively fits TRBD1 or TRBD2 (5 bases each). CDR3 length equals 14 residues. Germline V CDR1 and CDR2: MDHEN, SYDVKM. Between the trimmed V and J ends, which lost 2 bases and 1 base, there was a span of 9 bases. Here the CDR3 reads CASSLGDRSYEQYF. Here the CDR3 DNA reads TGTGCCAGCAGTTTAGGGGACCGGTCCTACGAGCAGTACTTC.

The chain is built from TRBV6-5 and TRBJ1-2; no firm D call. This CDR3 contains 13 residues. In germline, CDR1 is MNHEY, CDR2 SVGAGI. V lost 0 bases and J lost 2, with 4 bases in between. CDR3 sequence (DNA): TGTGCCAGCAGTTACTCGGACAACTATGGCTACACCTTC. The encoded protein is CASSYSDNYGYTF.

The chain has TRBV5-1 and TRBJ1-5; D not certain. CDR1 SGHRS and CDR2 YFSETQ come from the germline V gene. The CDR3 covers 15 residues. The V end was cut by 4 bases, the J end by 1 base, with 12 bases between. The CDR3 nucleotides are TGCGCCAGCAGCAGGGAGCGCAGGAGCAATCAGCCCCAGCATTTT. Translation: CASSRERRSNQPQHF.

This clone was recorded only once. At one end the junction does not follow the germline gene, possibly because of a read error. The chain combines TRBV5-1 with TRBJ2-2, with 10 bases identical to TRBD2. There are 22 residues in the CDR3. The germline gives CDR1 SGHRS, CDR2 YFSETQ. The CDR3 DNA follows: TGCGCCAGCAGATTGGGGTCCTGGACTAGCGGATCCCCGTTCGCGAACACCGGGGAGCTGTTTTTT. Translating it yields CASRLGSWTSGSPFANTGELFF.

The chain is built from TRBV7-9 and TRBJ2-7; D possibly corresponds to TRBD2 (6 bases). Germline loops: CDR1 SEHNR, CDR2 FQNEAQ (reference sequence). Trimming left V 5 bases short and J 7 bases short, with 21 bases between. This CDR3 is built from 15 residues. CDR3 DNA sequence: TGTGCCAGCAGCCCCGGAGGCGGGACGGGATGGGAGCAGTACTTC. Translation: CASSPGGGTGWEQYF. Combining the CDR3 with reference TRBV7-9 and TRBJ2-7 gives the whole variable domain DTGVSQNPRHKITKRGQNVTFRCDPISEHNRLYWYRQTLGQGPEFLTYFQNEAQLEKSRLLSDRFSAERPKGSFSTLEIQRTEQGDSAMYLCASSPGGGTGWEQYFGPGTRLTVT.

CDR3 loop: CAIRMTGTGQNTEAFF. The CDR3 bases are TGTGCCATCAGGATGACAGGGACGGGACAGAACACTGAAGCTTTCTTT. This chain connects TRBV10-3 to TRBJ1-1, with 7 bases identical to TRBD1. The CDR3 contains 16 residues. Germline lookup yields CDR1 ENHRY and CDR2 SYGVKD. V lost 6 bases, J lost 1 base, and 11 bases stayed unmatched.

The gene calls are TRBV7-8 and TRBJ2-1; a possible D gene is TRBD2 (6 bases). V was trimmed by 1 base and J by 3 bases, leaving 13 bases between them. Germline-derived CDR1 and CDR2 are SGHVS and FQNEAQ. This CDR3 region has 16 residues. The CDR3 protein is CASSLGGGTNYNEQFF. The CDR3 coding sequence is TGTGCCAGCAGCTTAGGGGGCGGGACCAACTACAATGAGCAGTTCTTC.

The chain uses TRBV4-1 and TRBJ2-1, with 7 nucleotides matching TRBD2. The CDR3 runs to 17 residues. CDR1 and CDR2 from the germline V gene are MGHRA and YSYEKL. The junction had 11 bases not matched to a gene; V was cut back by 4 bases and J by 2 bases. The CDR3 sequence is CASSLPRASGTYNEQFF. The CDR3 DNA reads TGCGCCAGCAGCCTACCTCGGGCTAGCGGAACCTACAATGAGCAGTTCTTC.

This sequence joins TRBV27 and TRBJ2-1; D not certain. V lost 4 bases, J lost 8 bases, and 12 bases lay in between. The CDR3 contains 13 residues. Germline V gene data show CDR1 as MNHEY and CDR2 as SMNVEV (reference sequence). DNA for the CDR3: TGTGCCAGCAGTTGGGGTCGGCACGATGAGCAGTTCTTC. It encodes CASSWGRHDEQFF.

The count of this clone is one. J is TRBJ1-1 and V is TRBV6-1; D gene uncertain. Deletions cut 5 bases from V and 4 bases from J, with 11 bases between. The CDR3 consists of 13 residues. Germline-derived CDR1 and CDR2 are MNHNS and SASEGT. The CDR3 protein is CASSTLDGTEAFF. The CDR3 bases are TGTGCCAGCAGTACCTTAGATGGCACTGAAGCTTTCTTT.

The chain has TRBV7-2 and TRBJ2-6; TRBD2 aligns across 10 bases. Germline V gene lookup returns CDR1 SGHTA and CDR2 FQGNSA. J lost 3 bases, V lost 1 base, and 3 bases had no gene match. This CDR3 is 17 amino acids long. CDR3 sequence reads: CASSLGAGGFGANVLTF. Here the CDR3 DNA reads TGTGCCAGCAGCTTAGGAGCGGGAGGGTTTGGGGCCAACGTCCTGACTTTC.

The genes are TRBV13 and TRBJ2-3; D call uncertain. There are 13 residues in the CDR3. CDR1 is PRHDT and CDR2 is FYEKMQ in the germline V gene (reference sequence). Trimming pared 5 bases from V and 2 bases from J, leaving 8 bases between. CDR3 region: CASSPRPTDTQYF. Written as DNA, the CDR3 is TGTGCCAGCAGCCCCCGTCCCACAGATACGCAGTATTTT.

The chain couples TRBV28 to TRBJ1-3; the D gene is possibly TRBD1 (6 bases). V lost 2 bases to trimming and J lost 2 bases, with 7 bases between them. The germline V gene has CDR1 MDHEN and CDR2 SYDVKM. The CDR3 has 14 amino acids. The CDR3 sequence: CASSLGTPGNTIYF. The DNA for the CDR3 is TGTGCCAGCAGTTTAGGGACACCTGGAAACACCATATATTTT.